This T cell receptor (beta chain) was obtained from a study of blood T cell repertoires in COVID-19. Study-level information: There were acute and convalescent COVID-19 samples, and they came from the United States, Italy and Spain. Nucleic acid was either cDNA or gDNA, and it came from T cells, B-cell-depleted T cells, or PBMCs.

J lost 7 bases, V lost 6 bases, and 8 bases had no gene match. Germline values: CDR1 SQVTM, CDR2 ANQGSEA. The CDR3 contains 14 residues. In the authors' workflow: Using reference gene primer amplification, nucleated cell counts were estimated. The repertoire was sequenced with immunoSEQ multiplex PCR; TCRdb's copy has only in-frame clones and lacks some. D and trimming were read from the DNA, whereas the V and J calls and clone size are those reported in that table. The data contain about 440,000 clones, around 89% of them singletons. This clonotype originated in a woman aged 25 to 39 with acute or convalescent COVID-19. The gene calls are TRBV29-1 and TRBJ2-1, with 11 bases lining up with TRBD2. The sample taken for sequencing was peripheral blood. CDR3: CSVDLAGGNNEQFF. DNA of the CDR3: TGCAGCGTGGACCTAGCGGGGGGAAATAATGAGCAGTTCTTC.